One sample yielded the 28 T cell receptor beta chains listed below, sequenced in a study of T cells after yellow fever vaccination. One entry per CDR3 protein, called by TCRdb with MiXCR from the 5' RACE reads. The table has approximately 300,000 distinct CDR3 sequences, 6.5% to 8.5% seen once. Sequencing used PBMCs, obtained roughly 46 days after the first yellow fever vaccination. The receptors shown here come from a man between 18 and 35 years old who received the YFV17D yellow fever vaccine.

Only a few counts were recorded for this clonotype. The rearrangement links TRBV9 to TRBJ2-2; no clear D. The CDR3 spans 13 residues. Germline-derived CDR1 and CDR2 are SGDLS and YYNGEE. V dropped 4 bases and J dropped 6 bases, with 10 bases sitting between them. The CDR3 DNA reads TGTGCCAGCAGCCCCGACGGAGCCGGGGAGCTGTTTTTT. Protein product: CASSPDGAGELFF.

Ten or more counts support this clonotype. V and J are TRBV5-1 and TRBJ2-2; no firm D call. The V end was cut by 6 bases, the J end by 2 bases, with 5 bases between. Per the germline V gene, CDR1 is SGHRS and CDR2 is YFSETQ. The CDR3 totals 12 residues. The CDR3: CASKPNTGELFF. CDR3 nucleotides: TGCGCCAGCAAGCCAAACACCGGGGAGCTGTTTTTT.

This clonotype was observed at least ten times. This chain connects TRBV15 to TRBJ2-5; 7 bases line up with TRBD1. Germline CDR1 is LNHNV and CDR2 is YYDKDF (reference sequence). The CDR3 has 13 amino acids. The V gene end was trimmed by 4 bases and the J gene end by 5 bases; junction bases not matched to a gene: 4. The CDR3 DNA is TGTGCCACCAGCACGTTGACAGGGGAGACCCAGTACTTC. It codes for CATSTLTGETQYF.

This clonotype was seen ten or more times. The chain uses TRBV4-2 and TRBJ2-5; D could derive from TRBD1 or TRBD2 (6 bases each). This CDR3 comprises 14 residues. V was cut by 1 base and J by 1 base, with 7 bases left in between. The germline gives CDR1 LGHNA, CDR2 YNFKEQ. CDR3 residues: CASSQGGAQETQYF. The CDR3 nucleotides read TGTGCCAGCAGCCAAGGGGGGGCCCAAGAGACCCAGTACTTC.

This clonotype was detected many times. The CDR3 is CASSLDLAKQETQYF. The CDR3 DNA is TGTGCCAGCAGCTTAGATCTCGCTAAGCAAGAGACCCAGTACTTC. The chain employs TRBV11-3 and TRBJ2-5; the D is unclear. V lost 0 bases and J 2 bases, leaving 10 bases between the germline ends. Germline CDR1 reads SGHNT; CDR2 reads YENEEA. The CDR3 covers 15 residues.

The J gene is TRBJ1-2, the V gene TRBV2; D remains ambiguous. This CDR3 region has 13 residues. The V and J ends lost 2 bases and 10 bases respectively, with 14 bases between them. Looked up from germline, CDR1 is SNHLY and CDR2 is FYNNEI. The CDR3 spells CASSERWTFDYTF. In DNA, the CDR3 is TGTGCCAGCAGTGAACGGTGGACTTTTGACTACACCTTC.

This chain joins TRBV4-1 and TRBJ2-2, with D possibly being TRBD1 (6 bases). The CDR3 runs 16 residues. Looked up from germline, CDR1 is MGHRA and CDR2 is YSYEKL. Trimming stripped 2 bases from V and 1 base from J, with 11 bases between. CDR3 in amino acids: CASSQRTAENTGELFF. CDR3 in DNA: TGCGCCAGCAGCCAAAGGACAGCCGAGAACACCGGGGAGCTGTTTTTT.

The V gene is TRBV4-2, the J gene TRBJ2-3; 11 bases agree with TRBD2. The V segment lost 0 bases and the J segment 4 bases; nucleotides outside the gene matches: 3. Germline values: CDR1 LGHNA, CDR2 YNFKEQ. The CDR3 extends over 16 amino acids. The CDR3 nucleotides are TGTGCCAGCAGCCAAGATGATAGCGGGGGGGCAGATACGCAGTATTTT. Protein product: CASSQDDSGGADTQYF.

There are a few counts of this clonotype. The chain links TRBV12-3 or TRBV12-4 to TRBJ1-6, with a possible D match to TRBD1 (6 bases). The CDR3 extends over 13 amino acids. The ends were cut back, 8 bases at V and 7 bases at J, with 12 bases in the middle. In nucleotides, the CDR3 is TGTGCCAGCTACAGGGATGCCAATTCACCCCTCCACTTT. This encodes CASYRDANSPLHF.

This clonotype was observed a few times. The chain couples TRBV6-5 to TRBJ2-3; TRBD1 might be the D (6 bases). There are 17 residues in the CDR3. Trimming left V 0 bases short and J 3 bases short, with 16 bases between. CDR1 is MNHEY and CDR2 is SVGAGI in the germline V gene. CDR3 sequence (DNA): TGTGCCAGCAGTTACTCGACGTACAGGGTTGGAACAGATACGCAGTATTTT. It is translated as CASSYSTYRVGTDTQYF.

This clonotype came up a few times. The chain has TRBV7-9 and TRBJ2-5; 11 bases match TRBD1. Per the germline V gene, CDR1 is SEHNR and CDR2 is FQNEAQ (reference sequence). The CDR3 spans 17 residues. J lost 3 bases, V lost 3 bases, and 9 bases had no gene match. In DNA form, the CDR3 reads TGTGCCAGCAGCTTGCTCAATCCGGGACAGGGGGAAGAGACCCAGTACTTC. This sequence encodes CASSLLNPGQGEETQYF.

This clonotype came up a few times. The CDR3 here is CASHDVGTEAFF. The CDR3 DNA follows: TGTGCCAGCCACGACGTCGGGACTGAAGCTTTCTTT. V usage is TRBV6-1 and J usage is TRBJ1-1; D remains unclear. CDR1 and CDR2 (germline): MNHNS, SASEGT. The CDR3 is 12 residues long. The V end lost 8 bases, the J end lost 5 bases, and 12 bases lay between the germline ends.

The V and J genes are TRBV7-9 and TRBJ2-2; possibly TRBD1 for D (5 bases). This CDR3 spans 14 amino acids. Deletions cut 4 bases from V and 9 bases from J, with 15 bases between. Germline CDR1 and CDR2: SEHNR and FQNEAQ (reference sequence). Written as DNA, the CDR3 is TGTGCCAGCAGCTCCCCGGCCAGGGCCCGGGAGCTGTTTTTT. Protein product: CASSSPARARELFF.

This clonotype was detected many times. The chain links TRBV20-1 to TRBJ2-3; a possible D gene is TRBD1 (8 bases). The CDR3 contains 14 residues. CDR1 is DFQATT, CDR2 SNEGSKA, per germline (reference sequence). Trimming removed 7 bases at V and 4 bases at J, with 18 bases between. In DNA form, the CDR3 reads TGCAGTGGGAGAGACAGGGGAGGGGCAGATACGCAGTATTTT. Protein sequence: CSGRDRGGADTQYF.

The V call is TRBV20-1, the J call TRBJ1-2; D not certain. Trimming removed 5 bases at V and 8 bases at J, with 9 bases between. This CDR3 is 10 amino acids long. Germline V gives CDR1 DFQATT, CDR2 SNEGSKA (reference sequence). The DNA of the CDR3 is TGCAGTGCTCACTATACCGGCTACACCTTC. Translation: CSAHYTGYTF.

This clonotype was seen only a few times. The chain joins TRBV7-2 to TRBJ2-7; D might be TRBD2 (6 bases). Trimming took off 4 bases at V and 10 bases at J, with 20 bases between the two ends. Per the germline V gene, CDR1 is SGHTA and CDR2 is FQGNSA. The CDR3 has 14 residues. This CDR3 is CASSSIGGARNQYF. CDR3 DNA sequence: TGTGCCAGCAGCTCAATAGGCGGGGCGCGGAACCAGTACTTC.

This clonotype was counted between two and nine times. CDR3 nucleotide sequence: TGTGCCAGCAGTTACTTGGTAGGCGGTGAAGCTTTCTTT. Its translation: CASSYLVGGEAFF. The V gene is TRBV6-2 or TRBV6-3, the J gene TRBJ1-1; no clear D. V gave up 1 base and J gave up 7 bases, with 10 bases separating them. This CDR3 is 13 amino acids long. In germline, CDR1 is MNHEY, CDR2 SVGEGT.

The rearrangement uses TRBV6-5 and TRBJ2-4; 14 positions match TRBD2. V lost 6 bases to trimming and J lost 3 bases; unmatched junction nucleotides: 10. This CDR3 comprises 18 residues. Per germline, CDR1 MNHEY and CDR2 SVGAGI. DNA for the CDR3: TGTGCCAGCAGCTATCCGGGACTAGCGGGGGAGGGCAAAAACATTCAGTACTTC. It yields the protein CASSYPGLAGEGKNIQYF.

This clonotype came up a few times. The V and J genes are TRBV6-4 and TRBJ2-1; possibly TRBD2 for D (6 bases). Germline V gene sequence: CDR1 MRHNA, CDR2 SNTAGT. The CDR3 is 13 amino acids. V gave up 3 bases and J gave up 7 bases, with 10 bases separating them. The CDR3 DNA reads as TGTGCCAGCAGTGATTTGGCGGGGAATGAGCAGTTCTTC. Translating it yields CASSDLAGNEQFF.

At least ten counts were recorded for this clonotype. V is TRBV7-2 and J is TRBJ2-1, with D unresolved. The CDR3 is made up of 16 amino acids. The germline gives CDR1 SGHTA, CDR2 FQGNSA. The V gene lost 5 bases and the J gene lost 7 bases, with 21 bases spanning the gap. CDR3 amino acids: CASSTVGDPTMNEQFF. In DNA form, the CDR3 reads TGTGCCAGCAGCACGGTTGGGGATCCGACCATGAATGAGCAGTTCTTC.

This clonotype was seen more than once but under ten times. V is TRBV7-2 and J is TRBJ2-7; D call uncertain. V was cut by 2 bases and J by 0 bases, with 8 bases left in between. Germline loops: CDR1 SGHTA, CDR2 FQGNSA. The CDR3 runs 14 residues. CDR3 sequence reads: CASSLMWDSYEQYF. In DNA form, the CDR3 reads TGTGCCAGCAGCTTAATGTGGGACTCCTACGAGCAGTACTTC.

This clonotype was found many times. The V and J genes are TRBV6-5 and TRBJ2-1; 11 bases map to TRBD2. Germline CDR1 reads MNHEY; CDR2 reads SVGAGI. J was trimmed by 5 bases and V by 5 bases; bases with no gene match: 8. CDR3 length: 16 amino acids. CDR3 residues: CASSNIGTSGNNEQFF. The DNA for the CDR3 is TGTGCCAGCAGTAACATCGGGACTAGCGGAAACAATGAGCAGTTCTTC.

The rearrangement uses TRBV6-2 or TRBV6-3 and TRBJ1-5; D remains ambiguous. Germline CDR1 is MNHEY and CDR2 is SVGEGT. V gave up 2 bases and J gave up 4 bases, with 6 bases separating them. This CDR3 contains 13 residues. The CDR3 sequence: CASSYGRNQPQHF. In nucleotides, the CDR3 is TGTGCCAGCAGTTACGGGCGGAATCAGCCCCAGCATTTT.

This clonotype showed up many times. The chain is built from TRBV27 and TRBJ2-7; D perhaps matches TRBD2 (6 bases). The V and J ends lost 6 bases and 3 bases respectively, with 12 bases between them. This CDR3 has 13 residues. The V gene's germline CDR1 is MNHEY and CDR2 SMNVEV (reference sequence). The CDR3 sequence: CASRMGGDYEQYV. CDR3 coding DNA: TGTGCCAGCAGAATGGGGGGTGACTACGAGCAGTACGTC.

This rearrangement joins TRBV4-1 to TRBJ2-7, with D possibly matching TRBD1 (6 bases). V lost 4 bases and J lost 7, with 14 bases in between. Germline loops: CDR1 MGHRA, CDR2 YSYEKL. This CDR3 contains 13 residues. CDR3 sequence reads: CASSPATGTEQYV. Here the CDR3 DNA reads TGCGCCAGCAGCCCCGCCACCGGGACAGAGCAGTACGTC.

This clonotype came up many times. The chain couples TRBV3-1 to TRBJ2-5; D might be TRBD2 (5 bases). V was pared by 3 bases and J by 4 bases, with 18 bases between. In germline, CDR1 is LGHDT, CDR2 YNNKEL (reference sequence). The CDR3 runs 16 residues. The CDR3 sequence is CASSQAAGVLSETQYF. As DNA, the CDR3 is TGTGCCAGCAGCCAGGCTGCCGGGGTCCTATCAGAGACCCAGTACTTC.

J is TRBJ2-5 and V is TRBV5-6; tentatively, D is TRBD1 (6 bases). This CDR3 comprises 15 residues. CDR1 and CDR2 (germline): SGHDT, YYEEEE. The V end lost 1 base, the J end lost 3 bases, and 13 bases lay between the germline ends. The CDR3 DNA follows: TGTGCCAGCAGCTTGAGGCAGGGGAGAAAAGAGACCCAGTACTTC. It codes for CASSLRQGRKETQYF.

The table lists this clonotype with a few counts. In nucleotides, the CDR3 is TGTGCTAGTGCCGTCGAGGGAGGGAACACTGAAGCTTTCTTT. It yields the protein CASAVEGGNTEAFF. The rearrangement uses TRBV12-5 and TRBJ1-1; D gene uncertain. Germline loops: CDR1 LGHNT, CDR2 FRNRAP. The CDR3 loop spans 14 amino acids. The V and J ends lost 7 bases and 1 base respectively, with 13 bases between them.